This TCR beta chain comes out of a study of patients and donors after allogeneic stem cell transplantation. MiXCR was run by TCRdb on the RT-PCR reads, yielding one entry per CDR3 protein. The sample shows more than 850,000 distinct CDR3 sequences, approximately 19% of them seen only once. The CDR3 runs to 15 residues. J was trimmed by 0 bases and V by 5 bases; bases with no gene match: 6. CDR1 and CDR2 (germline): SGHVS, FQNEAQ. This clonotype turned up a few times. The sample taken for sequencing was blood, either unsorted or a sorted T cell fraction (not recorded which). V and J are TRBV7-8 and TRBJ1-1; 7 bases map to TRBD1. This clonotype was obtained from a human donor who was either an allogeneic HSCT recipient or a stem cell or donor lymphocyte infusion donor (not recorded which). It is not recorded whose cells these are; they may come from a transplant donor. The CDR3 here is CASSQSGQVNTEAFF. CDR3 bases: TGTGCCAGCAGCCAATCCGGACAGGTGAACACTGAAGCTTTCTTT.